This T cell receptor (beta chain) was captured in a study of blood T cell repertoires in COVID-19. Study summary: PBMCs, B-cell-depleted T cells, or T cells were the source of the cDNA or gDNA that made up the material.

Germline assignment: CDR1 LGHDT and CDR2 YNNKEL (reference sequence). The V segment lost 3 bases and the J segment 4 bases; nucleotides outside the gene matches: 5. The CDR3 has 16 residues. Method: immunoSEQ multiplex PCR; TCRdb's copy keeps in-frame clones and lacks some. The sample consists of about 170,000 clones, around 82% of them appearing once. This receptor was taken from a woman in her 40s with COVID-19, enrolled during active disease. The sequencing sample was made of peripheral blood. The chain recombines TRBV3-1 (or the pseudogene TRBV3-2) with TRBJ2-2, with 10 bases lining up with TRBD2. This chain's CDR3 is CASSHRSGRATGELFF. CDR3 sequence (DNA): TGTGCCAGCAGCCATAGGAGCGGGAGGGCCACCGGGGAGCTGTTTTTT.